The sequence of this T cell receptor (beta chain) was determined in a study of blood T cell repertoires in COVID-19. The wider study: The United States, Italy and Spain provided the acute and convalescent COVID-19 samples. PBMCs, B-cell-depleted T cells, or T cells were the source of the cDNA or gDNA that made up the material.

TCRdb's table, derived via immunoSEQ multiplex PCR, lists solely in-frame clones and lacks some. The data hold fewer than 85,000 clones, with about 87% observed a single time. This CDR3 is built from 16 residues. V shed 2 bases, J shed 5 bases, and the junction held 8 bases outside the gene matches. Germline loops: CDR1 SGHRS, CDR2 YFSETQ. This clonotype originated in a man aged 50 to 59 with active COVID-19. The chain carries TRBV5-1 and TRBJ1-5, with 9 bases identical to TRBD1. Sequencing was done on a sample of peripheral blood. As DNA, the CDR3 is TGCGCCAGCAGCTTATATGGGACAGGGACGGATCAGCCCCAGCATTTT. This sequence encodes CASSLYGTGTDQPQHF.